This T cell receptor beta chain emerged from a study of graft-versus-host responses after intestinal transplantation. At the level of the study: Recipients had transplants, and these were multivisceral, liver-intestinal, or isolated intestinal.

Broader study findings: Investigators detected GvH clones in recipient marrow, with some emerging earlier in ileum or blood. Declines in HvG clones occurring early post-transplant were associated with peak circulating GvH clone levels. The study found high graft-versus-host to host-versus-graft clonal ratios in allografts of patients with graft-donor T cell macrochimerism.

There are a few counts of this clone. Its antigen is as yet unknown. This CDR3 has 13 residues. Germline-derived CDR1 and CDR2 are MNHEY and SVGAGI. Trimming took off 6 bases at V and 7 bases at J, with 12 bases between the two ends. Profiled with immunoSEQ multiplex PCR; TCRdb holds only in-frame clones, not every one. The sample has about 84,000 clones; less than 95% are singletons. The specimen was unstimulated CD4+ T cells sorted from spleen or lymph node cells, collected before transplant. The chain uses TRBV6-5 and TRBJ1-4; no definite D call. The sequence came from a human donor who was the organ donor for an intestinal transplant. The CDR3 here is CASRKGRIEKLFF. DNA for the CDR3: TGTGCCAGCAGAAAAGGCAGGATTGAAAAACTGTTTTTT.